Described below is a single T cell receptor beta chain sequence and its context. In blood CD8+ and CD4+ T cells, TCR beta underwent sequencing. The CDR3 totals 14 residues. CDR1 and CDR2 from the germline V gene are PRHDT and FYEKMQ (reference sequence). V shed 3 bases, J shed 1 base, and the junction held 0 bases outside the gene matches. This entry belongs to a study of CD8 T cells in Susac syndrome. An amount of RNA that ranged from roughly 0.5 to 1 ug was reverse transcribed with random hexamers. TCRdb redid the calling of the immunoSEQ multiplex PCR reads with MiXCR, one entry per CDR3 protein. In the table there are tens of thousands of distinct CDR3 sequences, roughly 91% of which are singletons.

The sequencing input was CD8+ T cells from PBMCs. The sequence derives from a human donor with multiple sclerosis. The rearrangement links TRBV13 to TRBJ2-5, with TRBD2 matching over 9 bases. CDR3 nucleotides: TGTGCCAGCAGCTTGCGGGGGGGCCAAGAGACCCAGTACTTC. Translating gives CASSLRGGQETQYF.